This TCR beta chain emerged from a study of T cells after posttransplantation cyclophosphamide. Regarding the study as a whole: Donor CD8+ memory clones often dominated recipient blood repertoires at later times. Recipient CMV seropositivity and CMV reactivation strongly tracked TRB clonality.

The protocol was immunoSEQ multiplex PCR, while the TCRdb copy is restricted to in-frame clones and leaves out a portion. The sample carries fewer than 25,000 clones, 86% recorded once. This clone came up once. Its antigen is currently unknown. Germline V lookup: CDR1 SGHVS, CDR2 FQNEAQ. V lost 4 bases and J lost 1; bases outside the gene matches: 7. This CDR3 spans 16 amino acids. The genes are TRBV7-8 and TRBJ2-1, with 7 bases aligning to TRBD2. Specimen: PBMCs. The clonotype was recovered from a woman aged 55-69 years with a blood cancer, CMV-positive, and with a related stem cell donor. CDR3 DNA sequence: TGTGCCAGCAGCTCTTCAGGACTAGTATCCTACAATGAGCAGTTCTTC. Translation: CASSSSGLVSYNEQFF.